A selection of T cell receptor beta chains follows, all from one sample in a study of cytomegalovirus exposure and HLA in healthy donors. Clones were sequenced by immunoSEQ multiplex PCR, and TCRdb holds only the in-frame ones, with some missing. The listing contains fewer than 250,000 clones. Sequenced input: PBMCs. These receptors were collected from a woman in her thirties in good health and CMV-seropositive. Each CDR3 is given with its conserved first and last residue. A D gene is named only where the DNA matches it firmly.

cdr3_aa,cdr3_nt,j_call,d_call,cdr3_length,v_call
CASSISLETQYF,TGTGCCAGCAGCATCTCACTCGAGACCCAGTACTTC,TRBJ2-5,-,12,TRBV7-2
CASSLEGLEQFF,TGCGCCAGCAGCTTGGAGGGACTAGAGCAGTTCTTC,TRBJ2-1,TRBD2,12,TRBV5-1
CASSLQGSTDTQYF,TGTGCCAGCAGCTTACAGGGTAGCACAGATACGCAGTATTTT,TRBJ2-3,-,14,TRBV5-4
CASSLSNSRDYEQYF,TGTGCCAGCAGTTTATCGAACTCGAGGGACTACGAGCAGTACTTC,TRBJ2-7,-,15,TRBV27
CASRTGTGHSNEQYF,TGTGCCAGCAGAACCGGGACAGGCCATTCGAACGAGCAGTACTTC,TRBJ2-7,TRBD1,15,TRBV7-8
CASSAGTSGAETQYF,TGTGCCAGCAGCGCCGGGACTAGCGGGGCAGAGACCCAGTACTTC,TRBJ2-5,TRBD2,15,TRBV6-1
CASSVIQGASKGQYF,TGTGCCAGCAGTGTAATACAGGGGGCGTCGAAGGGGCAGTACTTC,TRBJ2-7,TRBD1,15,TRBV27
CAIRLRAETYEQYF,TGTGCCATCAGACTACGAGCCGAAACCTACGAGCAGTACTTC,TRBJ2-7,-,14,TRBV10-3
CASSETYRAVGEKLFF,TGTGCCAGCAGCGAAACGTACAGGGCGGTCGGTGAAAAACTGTTTTTT,TRBJ1-4,-,16,TRBV14
CASSRPGEGWDTEAFF,TGTGCCAGCAGCCGGCCTGGCGAGGGTTGGGACACTGAAGCTTTCTTT,TRBJ1-1,-,16,TRBV7-9
CASSPVGRGEGGYTF,TGTGCCAGCAGCCCTGTTGGCAGGGGAGAAGGTGGCTACACCTTC,TRBJ1-2,-,15,TRBV6-4
CASSPGQTQETQYF,TGCGCCAGCAGCCCGGGACAGACCCAAGAGACCCAGTACTTC,TRBJ2-5,TRBD1,14,TRBV5-1
CASSQVATVYEQYF,TGCGCCAGCAGCCAAGTCGCCACTGTGTACGAGCAGTACTTC,TRBJ2-7,-,14,TRBV4-1
CASSLRGQPQHF,TGTGCCAGCAGCCTCAGGGGACAGCCCCAGCATTTT,TRBJ1-5,-,12,TRBV13
CASSPQGDYGYTF,TGCGCCAGCAGCCCACAGGGGGACTATGGCTACACCTTC,TRBJ1-2,TRBD1,13,TRBV5-1
CASSLEVGGATSNNEQFF,TGTGCCAGCAGCTTAGAGGTCGGGGGGGCCACTTCAAACAATGAGCAGTTCTTC,TRBJ2-1,TRBD2,18,TRBV11-3
CASSGGQGADTQYF,TGCGCCAGCAGCGGCGGACAGGGAGCAGATACGCAGTATTTT,TRBJ2-3,TRBD1,14,TRBV5-1
CASSFRGISYEQYF,TGTGCCAGCAGTTTTAGGGGGATTTCCTACGAGCAGTACTTC,TRBJ2-7,-,14,TRBV28
CASSRGANTDTQYF,TGTGCCAGCAGCCGGGGGGCTAACACAGATACGCAGTATTTT,TRBJ2-3,-,14,TRBV7-2
CASSLTGLAGETQYF,TGTGCCAGCAGCCTCACTGGACTAGCAGGAGAGACCCAGTACTTC,TRBJ2-5,TRBD2,15,TRBV2
CASRGTGIFDSPLHF,TGTGCCAGCAGAGGGACAGGGATCTTTGATTCACCCCTCCACTTT,TRBJ1-6,TRBD1,15,TRBV2
CASSEAHTGNEKLFF,TGTGCCAGCAGTGAAGCTCACACAGGCAATGAAAAACTGTTTTTT,TRBJ1-4,-,15,TRBV2
CASSLPRIEPQHF,TGTGCCAGCAGTTTACCCCGTATCGAGCCCCAGCATTTT,TRBJ1-5,-,13,TRBV28
CAWKLGNTIYF,TGTGCCTGGAAACTTGGAAACACCATATATTTT,TRBJ1-3,-,11,TRBV30
CASSLEAGNEQYF,TGCGCCAGCAGCTTGGAAGCGGGAAACGAGCAGTACTTC,TRBJ2-7,TRBD2,13,TRBV5-1
CASSVAPGLPNEQFF,TGTGCCAGCAGCGTAGCTCCGGGACTACCTAATGAGCAGTTCTTC,TRBJ2-1,TRBD2,15,TRBV9
CASNIAGGANTGELFF,TGTGCCAGCAACATAGCGGGGGGAGCGAACACCGGGGAGCTGTTTTTT,TRBJ2-2,TRBD2,16,TRBV2
CASKEGERGDTQYF,TGTGCCAGCAAAGAAGGGGAGCGGGGTGATACGCAGTATTTT,TRBJ2-3,TRBD2,14,TRBV27
CASSPGTGPYEQYF,TGTGCCAGCAGTCCCGGGACAGGGCCCTACGAGCAGTACTTC,TRBJ2-7,TRBD1,14,TRBV5-6
CASSPPGGARSNQPQHF,TGTGCCAGCTCACCACCGGGGGGGGCGCGAAGCAATCAGCCCCAGCATTTT,TRBJ1-5,-,17,TRBV18
CATSIVTSAGGFGTQYF,TGTGCCACCAGCATAGTAACTAGTGCCGGAGGTTTCGGGACCCAGTACTTC,TRBJ2-5,-,17,TRBV15
CASSFGHLNTEAFF,TGTGCCAGCAGCTTCGGACACTTAAACACTGAAGCTTTCTTT,TRBJ1-1,-,14,TRBV7-9
CASSPGQGWVETQYF,TGTGCCAGCAGCCCAGGACAGGGATGGGTGGAGACCCAGTACTTC,TRBJ2-5,TRBD1,15,TRBV7-7
CASSRTFRDRDYEQYF,TGCGCCAGCAGCCGAACGTTCCGGGACAGGGACTACGAGCAGTACTTC,TRBJ2-7,TRBD1,16,TRBV4-1
CASSRVDLHNSPLHF,TGTGCCAGCAGCCGGGTTGATCTCCATAATTCACCCCTCCACTTT,TRBJ1-6,-,15,TRBV5-5
CASSYNGQGGYGYTF,TGTGCCAGCAGCTATAATGGACAGGGAGGGTATGGCTACACCTTC,TRBJ1-2,TRBD1,15,TRBV7-2
CASSAGVVGTGELFF,TGTGCCAGTAGTGCAGGGGTCGTGGGGACCGGGGAGCTGTTTTTT,TRBJ2-2,-,15,TRBV19
CASSPSYSYEQYF,TGTGCCAGCAGCCCGTCGTACTCCTACGAGCAGTACTTC,TRBJ2-7,-,13,TRBV14
CASSFPRGNTEAFF,TGTGCCAGCAGCTTCCCTCGGGGGAACACTGAAGCTTTCTTT,TRBJ1-1,-,14,TRBV11-2
CASSWGQGSYEQYF,TGTGCCAGCAGCTGGGGACAGGGATCCTACGAGCAGTACTTC,TRBJ2-7,TRBD1,14,TRBV5-5
CASSRQGQFSYEQYF,TGTGCCAGCAGCCGCCAGGGACAGTTCTCCTACGAGCAGTACTTC,TRBJ2-7,TRBD1,15,TRBV7-8
CASSTLAANQETQYF,TGTGCCAGCAGTACCCTAGCAGCTAATCAAGAGACCCAGTACTTC,TRBJ2-5,-,15,TRBV28
CATTGSGGATETQYF,TGCGCCACTACAGGGAGCGGGGGGGCCACGGAGACCCAGTACTTC,TRBJ2-5,TRBD2,15,TRBV5-1
CANSESSSGNTIYF,TGTGCCAACAGTGAATCTAGCTCTGGAAACACCATATATTTT,TRBJ1-3,-,14,TRBV25-1